Listed below are T cell receptor beta chains from one sample, sequenced in a study of T-cell reconstitution after alpha-beta-depleted transplantation in children. Each CDR3 protein gets one entry after TCRdb re-called the PCR reads with MiXCR. This table holds about a million distinct CDR3 sequences, roughly 29% found once. The specimen was PBMCs, mostly from graft donor cells, collected 360 days after TCRalphabeta/CD19-depleted stem cell transplant. Source of these receptors: a boy younger than two who had a stem cell transplant for SCID, so the T cells may come from the graft donor. The CDR3 runs from the conserved cysteine through the conserved F or W. D genes are given only for firm matches. Clone size is not always given. Where it is, it says once, few, many or a class for expanded clones.

j_gene: TRBJ2-6
v_gene: TRBV4-1
d_gene: NA
abundance: NA
CDR3aa: CASSQDSTGFSGANVLTF
CDR3nt: TGCGCCAGCAGCCAAGATTCCACAGGTTTCTCTGGGGCCAACGTCCTGACTTTC

j_gene: TRBJ2-5
v_gene: TRBV5-1
d_gene: TRBD1
abundance: NA
CDR3aa: CASSAGTGSRETQYF
CDR3nt: TGCGCCAGCAGCGCCGGGACAGGGAGTCGGGAGACCCAGTACTTC

j_gene: TRBJ1-5
v_gene: TRBV20-1
d_gene: NA
abundance: NA
CDR3aa: CSAIGRTVSNQPQHF
CDR3nt: TGCAGTGCTATCGGCCGGACAGTCAGCAATCAGCCCCAGCATTTT

j_gene: TRBJ2-7
v_gene: TRBV7-3
d_gene: NA
abundance: few
CDR3aa: CASSLIPGVEQYF
CDR3nt: TGTGCCAGCAGCTTAATCCCCGGGGTCGAGCAGTACTTC

j_gene: TRBJ1-4
v_gene: TRBV5-5
d_gene: NA
abundance: NA
CDR3aa: CASSLAPQTHNEKLFF
CDR3nt: TGTGCCAGCAGCTTGGCACCGCAGACCCATAATGAAAAACTGTTTTTT

j_gene: TRBJ2-1
v_gene: TRBV7-2
d_gene: TRBD2
abundance: NA
CDR3aa: CASSFMAGDYNEQFF
CDR3nt: TGTGCCAGCAGCTTTATGGCGGGGGACTACAATGAGCAGTTCTTC

j_gene: TRBJ2-5
v_gene: TRBV9
d_gene: TRBD2
abundance: NA
CDR3aa: CASSVGGLGGAGFQETQYF
CDR3nt: TGTGCCAGCAGCGTAGGAGGCCTCGGGGGGGCGGGTTTCCAAGAGACCCAGTACTTC

j_gene: TRBJ2-5
v_gene: TRBV15
d_gene: TRBD1
abundance: NA
CDR3aa: CATSRPDRGGETQYF
CDR3nt: TGTGCCACCAGCAGACCGGACAGGGGGGGAGAGACCCAGTACTTC

j_gene: TRBJ1-3
v_gene: TRBV7-6
d_gene: NA
abundance: few
CDR3aa: CASSSLVGQEPGNTIYF
CDR3nt: TGTGCCAGCAGCTCCCTAGTAGGGCAGGAGCCTGGAAACACCATATATTTT

j_gene: TRBJ2-2
v_gene: TRBV12-3/TRBV12-4
d_gene: NA
abundance: few
CDR3aa: CASSFRVGAGELFF
CDR3nt: TGTGCCAGCAGTTTTAGGGTCGGGGCCGGGGAGCTGTTTTTT

j_gene: TRBJ2-1
v_gene: TRBV5-1
d_gene: NA
abundance: few
CDR3aa: CASSLVGSPLQNEQFF
CDR3nt: TGCGCCAGCAGCTTGGTCGGATCGCCCCTCCAAAATGAGCAGTTCTTC

j_gene: TRBJ2-5
v_gene: TRBV7-9
d_gene: NA
abundance: few
CDR3aa: CASSPGTHPTIQETQYF
CDR3nt: TGTGCCAGCAGCCCCGGGACCCACCCTACGATCCAAGAGACCCAGTACTTC

j_gene: TRBJ1-1
v_gene: TRBV6-1
d_gene: NA
abundance: few
CDR3aa: CASRGPLGYTEAFF
CDR3nt: TGTGCCAGCAGAGGACCTCTGGGGTACACTGAAGCTTTCTTT

j_gene: TRBJ1-1
v_gene: TRBV7-6
d_gene: NA
abundance: NA
CDR3aa: CASTIGGGDTEAFF
CDR3nt: TGTGCCAGCACAATCGGTGGGGGGGACACTGAAGCTTTCTTT

j_gene: TRBJ1-2
v_gene: TRBV6-1
d_gene: NA
abundance: few
CDR3aa: CASSESHNAARWGYTF
CDR3nt: TGTGCCAGCAGTGAATCCCATAACGCCGCCCGTTGGGGCTACACCTTC

j_gene: TRBJ2-1
v_gene: TRBV29-1
d_gene: NA
abundance: NA
CDR3aa: CSVLPDRNNEQFF
CDR3nt: TGCAGCGTTCTTCCCGACAGGAACAATGAGCAGTTCTTC

j_gene: TRBJ2-1
v_gene: TRBV7-9
d_gene: NA
abundance: few
CDR3aa: CASSWGRTAYNEQFF
CDR3nt: TGTGCCAGCAGCTGGGGGCGGACAGCCTACAATGAGCAGTTCTTC

j_gene: TRBJ1-4
v_gene: TRBV12-3/TRBV12-4
d_gene: NA
abundance: few
CDR3aa: CASSFGGSSNEKLFF
CDR3nt: TGTGCCAGCAGTTTTGGAGGGAGCTCTAATGAAAAACTGTTTTTT

j_gene: TRBJ2-6
v_gene: TRBV7-8
d_gene: NA
abundance: few
CDR3aa: CASKAHPSGANVLTF
CDR3nt: TGTGCCAGCAAAGCACACCCCTCTGGGGCCAACGTCCTGACTTTC

j_gene: TRBJ2-1
v_gene: TRBV24-1
d_gene: NA
abundance: NA
CDR3aa: CATSVGPLDGDSNEQFF
CDR3nt: TGTGCCACCAGTGTTGGGCCCTTAGATGGAGATTCCAATGAGCAGTTCTTC

j_gene: TRBJ2-2
v_gene: TRBV11-2
d_gene: NA
abundance: NA
CDR3aa: CAIHDPVVGRSVDTGELFF
CDR3nt: TGTGCCATCCACGACCCGGTGGTAGGGAGGTCAGTCGACACCGGGGAGCTGTTTTTT

j_gene: TRBJ2-2
v_gene: TRBV11-1
d_gene: NA
abundance: NA
CDR3aa: CASTNTPYPLTVTSTGELFF
CDR3nt: TGTGCCAGCACCAATACCCCATACCCGTTGACAGTGACGAGCACCGGGGAGCTGTTTTTT

j_gene: TRBJ2-5
v_gene: TRBV5-1
d_gene: NA
abundance: NA
CDR3aa: CASSYPGTVPLQETQYF
CDR3nt: TGCGCCAGCAGTTACCCCGGGACGGTCCCGCTACAAGAGACCCAGTACTTC

j_gene: TRBJ1-5
v_gene: TRBV28
d_gene: NA
abundance: NA
CDR3aa: CASSFRRAYGNQPQHF
CDR3nt: TGTGCCAGCAGTTTTAGGAGGGCCTATGGCAATCAGCCCCAGCATTTT

j_gene: TRBJ2-6
v_gene: TRBV20-1
d_gene: TRBD1
abundance: NA
CDR3aa: CSARTGSGANVLTF
CDR3nt: TGCAGTGCCCGGACAGGGTCTGGGGCCAACGTCCTGACTTTC

j_gene: TRBJ2-2
v_gene: TRBV12-3/TRBV12-4
d_gene: NA
abundance: NA
CDR3aa: CASSFSGWSKGGEGTANTGELFF
CDR3nt: TGTGCCAGCAGTTTTAGCGGATGGTCAAAAGGCGGTGAAGGGACAGCGAACACCGGGGAGCTGTTTTTT

j_gene: TRBJ2-2
v_gene: TRBV27
d_gene: NA
abundance: NA
CDR3aa: CASSSYRAGTGELFF
CDR3nt: TGTGCCAGCAGTTCGTACAGGGCGGGGACCGGGGAGCTGTTTTTT

j_gene: TRBJ1-6
v_gene: TRBV3-1
d_gene: NA
abundance: NA
CDR3aa: CATGDPGGSPLHF
CDR3nt: TGTGCCACCGGGGACCCTGGGGGTTCACCCCTCCACTTT

j_gene: TRBJ2-4
v_gene: TRBV3-1
d_gene: TRBD2
abundance: NA
CDR3aa: CASSSSGEGVENIQYF
CDR3nt: TGTGCCAGCAGCAGTAGCGGGGAGGGGGTCGAAAACATTCAGTACTTC

j_gene: TRBJ2-1
v_gene: TRBV7-9
d_gene: NA
abundance: NA
CDR3aa: CASSFYPSGF
CDR3nt: TGTGCCAGCAGCTTTTATCCATCGGGATTC

j_gene: TRBJ2-2
v_gene: TRBV7-3
d_gene: NA
abundance: NA
CDR3aa: CASSLMASTGELFF
CDR3nt: TGTGCCAGCAGCTTAATGGCATCCACCGGGGAGCTGTTTTTT

j_gene: TRBJ2-5
v_gene: TRBV20-1
d_gene: TRBD1
abundance: NA
CDR3aa: CSARDRGGQETQYF
CDR3nt: TGCAGTGCCCGAGACAGGGGCGGCCAAGAGACCCAGTACTTC

j_gene: TRBJ2-5
v_gene: TRBV10-3
d_gene: NA
abundance: few
CDR3aa: CAISESTTETQYF
CDR3nt: TGTGCCATCAGTGAGTCGACCACAGAGACCCAGTACTTC

j_gene: TRBJ2-7
v_gene: TRBV5-1
d_gene: NA
abundance: NA
CDR3aa: CASSEISYEQYF
CDR3nt: TGCGCCAGCAGCGAGATCTCCTACGAGCAGTACTTC

j_gene: TRBJ2-1
v_gene: TRBV20-1
d_gene: NA
abundance: NA
CDR3aa: CSASGETNYNEQFF
CDR3nt: TGCAGTGCTAGCGGGGAAACCAACTACAATGAGCAGTTCTTC

j_gene: TRBJ2-6
v_gene: TRBV12-3/TRBV12-4
d_gene: TRBD1
abundance: NA
CDR3aa: CASRKTGDGANVLTF
CDR3nt: TGTGCCAGCAGGAAGACAGGGGACGGGGCCAACGTCCTGACTTTC

j_gene: TRBJ2-3
v_gene: TRBV5-1
d_gene: TRBD2
abundance: NA
CDR3aa: CASSYLRGGTDTQYF
CDR3nt: TGCGCCAGCAGCTATCTACGGGGGGGCACAGATACGCAGTATTTT

j_gene: TRBJ2-3
v_gene: TRBV6-2/TRBV6-3
d_gene: NA
abundance: few
CDR3aa: CASSPYGTDTQYF
CDR3nt: TGTGCCAGCAGTCCTTATGGCACAGATACGCAGTATTTT

j_gene: TRBJ2-3
v_gene: TRBV7-3
d_gene: TRBD2
abundance: NA
CDR3aa: CASSPLAGGLADTQYF
CDR3nt: TGTGCCAGCAGCCCCCTTGCGGGGGGATTAGCAGATACGCAGTATTTT

j_gene: TRBJ1-3
v_gene: TRBV12-3/TRBV12-4
d_gene: NA
abundance: NA
CDR3aa: CASTTLPSTGRRNTIYF
CDR3nt: TGTGCCAGCACCACCCTGCCCTCCACAGGGAGGCGAAACACCATATATTTT

j_gene: TRBJ1-4
v_gene: TRBV25-1
d_gene: NA
abundance: NA
CDR3aa: CASSPRINEKLFF
CDR3nt: TGTGCCAGCAGTCCCCGGATCAATGAAAAACTGTTTTTT

j_gene: TRBJ2-6
v_gene: TRBV6-5
d_gene: NA
abundance: NA
CDR3aa: CASSYSGGPGANVLTF
CDR3nt: TGTGCCAGCAGTTACTCAGGAGGGCCCGGGGCCAACGTCCTGACTTTC

j_gene: TRBJ2-1
v_gene: TRBV5-1
d_gene: TRBD2
abundance: NA
CDR3aa: CASSLAWGGNEQFF
CDR3nt: TGCGCCAGCAGCTTGGCCTGGGGGGGCAATGAGCAGTTCTTC

j_gene: TRBJ1-5
v_gene: TRBV12-3/TRBV12-4
d_gene: NA
abundance: NA
CDR3aa: CASSLWTSQPQHF
CDR3nt: TGTGCCAGCAGTTTATGGACCAGTCAGCCCCAGCATTTT

j_gene: TRBJ2-2
v_gene: TRBV5-1
d_gene: NA
abundance: NA
CDR3aa: CASSLNGDTGELFF
CDR3nt: TGCGCCAGCAGCTTGAACGGGGACACCGGGGAGCTGTTTTTT

j_gene: TRBJ2-1
v_gene: TRBV4-3
d_gene: NA
abundance: few
CDR3aa: CASSLKGGNNEQFF
CDR3nt: TGCGCCAGCAGCCTCAAAGGGGGGAACAATGAGCAGTTCTTC

j_gene: TRBJ2-1
v_gene: TRBV25-1
d_gene: NA
abundance: NA
CDR3aa: CASRDTGINEQFF
CDR3nt: TGTGCCAGCAGGGACACCGGAATCAATGAGCAGTTCTTC